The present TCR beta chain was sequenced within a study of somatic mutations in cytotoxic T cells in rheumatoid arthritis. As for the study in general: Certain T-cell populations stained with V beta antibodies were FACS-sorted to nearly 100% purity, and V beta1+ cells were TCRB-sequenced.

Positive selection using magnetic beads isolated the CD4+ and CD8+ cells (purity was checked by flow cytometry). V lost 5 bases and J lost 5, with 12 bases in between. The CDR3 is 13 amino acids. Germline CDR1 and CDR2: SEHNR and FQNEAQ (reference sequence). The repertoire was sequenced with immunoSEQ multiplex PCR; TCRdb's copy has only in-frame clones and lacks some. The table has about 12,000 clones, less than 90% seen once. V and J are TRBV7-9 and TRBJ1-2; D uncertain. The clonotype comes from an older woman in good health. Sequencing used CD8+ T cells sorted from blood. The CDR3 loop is CASSEDTVYGYTF. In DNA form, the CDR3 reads TGTGCCAGCAGCGAGGATACTGTATATGGCTACACCTTC.